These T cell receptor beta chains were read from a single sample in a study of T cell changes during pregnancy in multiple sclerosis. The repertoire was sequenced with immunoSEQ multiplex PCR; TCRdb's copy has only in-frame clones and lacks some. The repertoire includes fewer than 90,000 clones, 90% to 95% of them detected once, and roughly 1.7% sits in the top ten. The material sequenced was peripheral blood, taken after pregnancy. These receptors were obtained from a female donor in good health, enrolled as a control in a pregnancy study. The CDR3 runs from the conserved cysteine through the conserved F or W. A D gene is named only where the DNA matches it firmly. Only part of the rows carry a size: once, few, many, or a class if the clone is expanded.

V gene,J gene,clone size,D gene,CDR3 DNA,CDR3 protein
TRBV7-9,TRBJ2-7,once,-,TGTGCCAGCAGCTTAGGCCAGGGTAACGAGCAGTACTTC,CASSLGQGNEQYF
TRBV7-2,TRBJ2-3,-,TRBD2,TGTGCCAGCAGCCCCCCGGGACTAGCGGGCCTCACAGATACGCAGTATTTT,CASSPPGLAGLTDTQYF
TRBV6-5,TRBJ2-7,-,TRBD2,TGTGCCAGCAGTTCCAAAGCGGGAGAGACCTACGAGCAGTACTTC,CASSSKAGETYEQYF
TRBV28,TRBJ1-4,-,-,TGTGCCAGCAGTTACAGGGTAACTAATGAAAAACTGTTTTTT,CASSYRVTNEKLFF
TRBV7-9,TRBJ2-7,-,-,TGTGCCAGCAGCTCACGGGGGTTATCCTACGAGCAGTACTTC,CASSSRGLSYEQYF
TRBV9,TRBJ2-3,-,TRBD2,TGTGCCAGCAGCGTTGGGGGGAGGGCCCCCCCCGTTTTT,CASSVGGRAPPVF
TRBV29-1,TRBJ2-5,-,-,TGCAGCGTTGAGGTCCTAGGTATCCAAGAGACCCAGTACTTC,CSVEVLGIQETQYF
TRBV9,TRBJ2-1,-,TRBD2,TGTGCCAGCAGCCCCCAGGGACTAGCGACGCTCAATGAGCAGTTCTTC,CASSPQGLATLNEQFF
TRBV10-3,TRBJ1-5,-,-,TGTGCCATCAGTCGGGAGGTCAATCAGCCCCAGCATTTT,CAISREVNQPQHF
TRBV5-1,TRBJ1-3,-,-,TGCGCCAGCAGCTTGGGCGGACACTCTGGAAACACCATATATTTT,CASSLGGHSGNTIYF
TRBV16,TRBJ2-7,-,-,TGTGCCAGCAGCCAATCTTCAGGGCCGATCTACGAGCAGTACTTC,CASSQSSGPIYEQYF
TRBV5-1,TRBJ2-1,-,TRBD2,TGCGCCAGCAGCGACGGGACTAGCCCCTCTCATGAGCAGTTCTTC,CASSDGTSPSHEQFF
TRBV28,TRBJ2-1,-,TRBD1,TGTGCCAGCAGTTCGGGACAGGGGGCCTACAATGAGCAGTTCTTC,CASSSGQGAYNEQFF
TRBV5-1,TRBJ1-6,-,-,TGCGCCAGCAGTGGGGAGGGGGGATATAATTCACCCCTCCACTTT,CASSGEGGYNSPLHF
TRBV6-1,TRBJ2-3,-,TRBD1,TGTGCCAGCAGCCTGGGACAGGGCACAGATACGCAGTATTTT,CASSLGQGTDTQYF
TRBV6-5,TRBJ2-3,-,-,TGTGCCAGCAGTTACCAGGGGGGAGGCACAGATACGCAGTATTTT,CASSYQGGGTDTQYF
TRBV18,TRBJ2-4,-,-,TGTGCCAGCTCACCACAGTTGGCCCAGGATCTAGCCAAAAACATTCAGTACTTC,CASSPQLAQDLAKNIQYF
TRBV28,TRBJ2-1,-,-,TGTGCCAGCAGTAAGGCGGGGGCGGGGAGCTCCTACAATGAGCAGTTCTTC,CASSKAGAGSSYNEQFF
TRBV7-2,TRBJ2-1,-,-,TGTGCCAGCCGCCCGGACAGGAGGGCTTACAATGAGCAGTTCTTC,CASRPDRRAYNEQFF
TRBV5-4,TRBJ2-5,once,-,TGTGCCAGCAGCTTGCGGGGAAAAGAGACCCAGTACTTC,CASSLRGKETQYF
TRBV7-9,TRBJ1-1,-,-,TGTGCCAGCAGCTTACTCAACACTGAAGCTTTCTTT,CASSLLNTEAFF
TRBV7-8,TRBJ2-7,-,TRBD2,TGTGCCAGCAGCAAGATGGGACTAGCGGACACCTACGAGCAGTACTTC,CASSKMGLADTYEQYF
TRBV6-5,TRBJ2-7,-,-,TGTGCCAGCAGTTACGGGCAGGGACTCTACGAGCAGTACTTC,CASSYGQGLYEQYF
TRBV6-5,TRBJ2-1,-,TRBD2,TGTGCCAGCAGTTACTTTAGCGGGAAGGAGTTCTTC,CASSYFSGKEFF
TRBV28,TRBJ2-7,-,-,TGTGCCAGCACCCTCGGTGGAGGCGCTAGCTCCTACGAGCAGTACTTC,CASTLGGGASSYEQYF
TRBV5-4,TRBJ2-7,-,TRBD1,TGTGCCAGCAGCTTGGGACAGGGGGTTGGCGAGCAGTACTTC,CASSLGQGVGEQYF
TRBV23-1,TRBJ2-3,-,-,TGCGCCAGCAGTCAATCTCCCGGCACAGATACGCAGTATTTT,CASSQSPGTDTQYF
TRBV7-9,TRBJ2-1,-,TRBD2,TGTGCCAGCAGCCCCGGGGGGGGAGTGGGTGAGCAGTTCTTC,CASSPGGGVGEQFF
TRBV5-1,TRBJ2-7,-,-,TGCGCCAGCAGCTTGGCTCCAGGCTCCTACGAGCAGTACTTC,CASSLAPGSYEQYF
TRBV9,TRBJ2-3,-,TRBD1,TGTGCCAGCAGTCAACGGGGACAGATCACAGATACGCAGTATTTT,CASSQRGQITDTQYF
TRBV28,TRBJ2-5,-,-,TGTGCCAGCAGCCGAAATAGACCGGGGAAAGAGACCCAGTACTTC,CASSRNRPGKETQYF
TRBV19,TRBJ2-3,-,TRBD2,TGTGCCAGCTCCGATCACGGGACTAGCGGGAGCACAGATACGCAGTATTTT,CASSDHGTSGSTDTQYF
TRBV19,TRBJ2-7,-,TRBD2,TGTGCCAGTAGTAACCAGGGTAGCGGGCTTACCTACGAGCAGTACTTC,CASSNQGSGLTYEQYF
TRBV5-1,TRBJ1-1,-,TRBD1,TGCGCCAGCAGCTTAACTCCGGGACAGGGGGCAGCTTTCTTT,CASSLTPGQGAAFF
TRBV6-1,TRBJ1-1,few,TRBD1,TGTGCCAGCAGTGGGCAGGGACAGATCGGCACTGAAGCTTTCTTT,CASSGQGQIGTEAFF
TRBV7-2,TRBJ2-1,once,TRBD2,TGTGCCAGCAGCCGACTAGCGGGCATGAATGAGCAGTTCTTC,CASSRLAGMNEQFF
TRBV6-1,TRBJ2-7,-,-,TGTGCCAGCAGTGAAGGGGGACATGTCTACGAGCAGTACTTC,CASSEGGHVYEQYF
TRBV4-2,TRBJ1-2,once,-,TGTGCCAGCAGCCAAGAAGCGCTGAATAACTATGGCTACACCTTC,CASSQEALNNYGYTF
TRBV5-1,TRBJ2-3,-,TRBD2,TGCGCCAGCTCTAGCGGGAGCGCAGATACGCAGTATTTT,CASSSGSADTQYF
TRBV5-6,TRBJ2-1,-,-,TGTGCCAGCAGCCCCGACAGCAGCCTATCCTACAATGAGCAGTTCTTC,CASSPDSSLSYNEQFF
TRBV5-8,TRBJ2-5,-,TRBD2,TGTGCCAGCAGCTTGGAGCTAGCGGGAGGGCCCCCCCACGGGACCCAGTACTTC,CASSLELAGGPPHGTQYF
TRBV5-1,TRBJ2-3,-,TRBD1,TGCGCCAGCAGCCGAAGAAGTGGGACAGGTACAGATACGCAGTATTTT,CASSRRSGTGTDTQYF
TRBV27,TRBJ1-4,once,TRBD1,TGTGCCAGCAGCACCTACCGGGACAGTAATGAAAAACTGTTTTTT,CASSTYRDSNEKLFF
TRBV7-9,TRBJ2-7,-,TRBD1,TGTGCCAGCTCGGACAGGGGCCACGAGCAGTACTTC,CASSDRGHEQYF
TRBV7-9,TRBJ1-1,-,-,TGTGCCAGCAGCTTCTCGGATCAGGGCACTGAAGCTTTCTTT,CASSFSDQGTEAFF
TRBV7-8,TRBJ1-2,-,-,TGTGCCAGCAGCTCAGGATCAGGATCCTACTATGGCTACACCTTC,CASSSGSGSYYGYTF
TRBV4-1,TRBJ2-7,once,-,TGCGCCAGCAGCCAAACTGACACCTCCTACGAGCAGTACTTC,CASSQTDTSYEQYF
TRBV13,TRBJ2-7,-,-,TGTGCCAGCAGCCGCGAGAACGGCGAGCAGTACTTC,CASSRENGEQYF
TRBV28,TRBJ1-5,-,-,TGTGCCAGCAGTTCACCCGGGTACAGGGAGGGCGGCAATCAGCCCCAGCATTTT,CASSSPGYREGGNQPQHF
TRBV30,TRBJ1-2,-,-,TGTGCCTGGAGCCCCCCTCGAGCAGGCCTACTTAACTATGGCTACACCTTC,CAWSPPRAGLLNYGYTF
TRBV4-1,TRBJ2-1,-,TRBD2,TGCGCCAGCAGCCAAGCGAGCGGGAGTAAGTTCTTC,CASSQASGSKFF
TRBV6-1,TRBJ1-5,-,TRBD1,TGTGCCAGTGGAACAGGGGTAATGGGCAATCAGCCCCAGCATTTT,CASGTGVMGNQPQHF
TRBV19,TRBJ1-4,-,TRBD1,TGTGCCAGTAGTGGGACAGGGAATGAAAAACTGTTTTTT,CASSGTGNEKLFF
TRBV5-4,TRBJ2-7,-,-,TGTGCCAGCAGCTTGGACAGAGTCGCTGGCGAGCAGTACTTC,CASSLDRVAGEQYF
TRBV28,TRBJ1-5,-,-,TGTGCCAGCAGTTTCCGGACGCCCACAGGGCAGCCCCAGCATTTT,CASSFRTPTGQPQHF
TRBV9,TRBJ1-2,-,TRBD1,TGTGCCAGCAGCGGGAGACAGGGGGGAGATGGCTACACCTTC,CASSGRQGGDGYTF
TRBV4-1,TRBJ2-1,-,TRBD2,TGCGCCAGCAGCTATGGCGCTAGCGGGAGTATCTATGAGCAGTTCTTC,CASSYGASGSIYEQFF
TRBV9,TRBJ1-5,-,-,TGTGCCAGCAGCTTTTCACTCAGGGCGCGCCAGCCCCAGCATTTT,CASSFSLRARQPQHF
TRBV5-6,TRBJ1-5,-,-,TGTGCCAGCAGCTTGGGGACCGGGGGTCGGCCCCAGCATTTT,CASSLGTGGRPQHF
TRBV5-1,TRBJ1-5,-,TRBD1,TGCGCCAGCAGCTTGCGAGGGGGCGAGGATCAGCCCCAGCATTTT,CASSLRGGEDQPQHF